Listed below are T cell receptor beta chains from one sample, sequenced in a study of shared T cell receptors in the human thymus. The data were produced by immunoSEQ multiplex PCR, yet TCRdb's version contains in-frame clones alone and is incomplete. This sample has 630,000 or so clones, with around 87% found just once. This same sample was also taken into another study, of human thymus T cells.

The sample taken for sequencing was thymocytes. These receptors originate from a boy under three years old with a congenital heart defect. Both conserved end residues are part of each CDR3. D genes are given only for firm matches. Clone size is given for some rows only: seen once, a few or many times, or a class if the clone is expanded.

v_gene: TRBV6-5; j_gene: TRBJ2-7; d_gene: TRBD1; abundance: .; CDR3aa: CASRGGDYEQYF; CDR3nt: TGTGCCAGCAGAGGGGGCGACTACGAGCAGTACTTC
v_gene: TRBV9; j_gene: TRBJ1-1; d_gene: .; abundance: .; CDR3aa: CASSQPKPGSTEAFF; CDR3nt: TGTGCCAGCAGCCAACCTAAGCCAGGCTCCACTGAAGCTTTCTTT
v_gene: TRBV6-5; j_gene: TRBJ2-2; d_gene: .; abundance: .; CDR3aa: CASSYGASPGTGELFF; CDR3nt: TGTGCCAGCAGTTACGGTGCTTCCCCGGGGACCGGGGAGCTGTTTTTT
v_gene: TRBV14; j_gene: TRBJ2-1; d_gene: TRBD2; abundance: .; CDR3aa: CASSQTSAPTYNEQFF; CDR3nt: TGTGCCAGCAGCCAAACTAGCGCCCCAACCTACAATGAGCAGTTCTTC
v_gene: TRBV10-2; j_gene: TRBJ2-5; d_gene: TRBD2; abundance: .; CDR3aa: CASSSGGRETQYF; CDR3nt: TGCGCCAGCAGTAGCGGGGGGCGGGAGACCCAGTACTTC
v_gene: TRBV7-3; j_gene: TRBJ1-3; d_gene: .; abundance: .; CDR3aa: CASRRIRRSSGNTIYF; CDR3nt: TGTGCCAGCCGCAGAATCCGAAGGAGCTCTGGAAACACCATATATTTT
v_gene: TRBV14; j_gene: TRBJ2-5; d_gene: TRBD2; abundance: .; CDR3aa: CASSPRGAGAPETQYF; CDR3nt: TGTGCCAGCAGCCCCCGTGGAGCGGGAGCCCCAGAGACCCAGTACTTC
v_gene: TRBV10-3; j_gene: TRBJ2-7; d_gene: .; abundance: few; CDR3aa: CAIGTNSYEQYF; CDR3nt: TGTGCCATCGGGACAAATTCCTACGAGCAGTACTTC
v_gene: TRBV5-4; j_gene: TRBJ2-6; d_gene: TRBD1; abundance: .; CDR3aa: CASSLWGQESSGANVLTF; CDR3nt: TGTGCCAGCAGCTTGTGGGGACAGGAAAGCTCTGGGGCCAACGTCCTGACTTTC
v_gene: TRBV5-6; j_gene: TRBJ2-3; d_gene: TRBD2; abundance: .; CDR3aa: CASSLIAGVAGTQYF; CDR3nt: TGTGCCAGCAGCTTGATAGCGGGAGTGGCAGGTACGCAGTATTTT
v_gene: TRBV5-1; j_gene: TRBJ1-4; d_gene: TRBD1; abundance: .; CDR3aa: CASRPGQATNEKLFF; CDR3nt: TGCGCCAGCAGACCCGGACAGGCAACTAATGAAAAACTGTTTTTT
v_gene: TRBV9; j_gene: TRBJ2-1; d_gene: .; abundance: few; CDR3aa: CASSVSRTDNEQFF; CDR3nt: TGTGCCAGCAGCGTATCCAGGACAGACAATGAGCAGTTCTTC
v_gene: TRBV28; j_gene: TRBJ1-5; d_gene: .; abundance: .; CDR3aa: CASSFRGRANQPQHF; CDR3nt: TGTGCCAGCAGTTTTAGGGGTCGGGCCAATCAGCCCCAGCATTTT
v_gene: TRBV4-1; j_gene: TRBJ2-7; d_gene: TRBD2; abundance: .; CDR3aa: CASSQVISGGVSDEQYF; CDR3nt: TGCGCCAGCAGCCAAGTAATAAGCGGGGGGGTATCGGACGAGCAGTACTTC
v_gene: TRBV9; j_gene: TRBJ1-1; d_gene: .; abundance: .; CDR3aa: CASSPRGDGNTEAFF; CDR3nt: TGTGCCAGCAGCCCCCGGGGGGACGGGAACACTGAAGCTTTCTTT
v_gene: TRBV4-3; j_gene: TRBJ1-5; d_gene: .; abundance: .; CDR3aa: CASSQVQMDQPQHF; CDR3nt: TGCGCCAGCAGCCAAGTACAGATGGATCAGCCCCAGCATTTT
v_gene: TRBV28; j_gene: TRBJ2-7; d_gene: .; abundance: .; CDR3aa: CASIPSGHLTQSSYEQYF; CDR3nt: TGTGCCAGCATCCCGTCGGGACACCTTACTCAGAGCTCCTACGAGCAGTACTTC
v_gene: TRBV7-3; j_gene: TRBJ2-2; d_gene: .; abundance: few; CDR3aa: CASSPDSANTGELFF; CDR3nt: TGTGCCAGCAGTCCGGACAGCGCGAACACCGGGGAGCTGTTTTTT
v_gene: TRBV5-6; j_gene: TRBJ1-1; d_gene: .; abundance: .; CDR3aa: CASSLAWRRGLNTEAFF; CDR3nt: TGTGCCAGCAGCTTGGCCTGGCGCAGGGGTCTGAACACTGAAGCTTTCTTT
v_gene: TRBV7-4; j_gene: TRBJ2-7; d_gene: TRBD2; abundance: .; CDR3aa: CASRFLAGGPVYEQYF; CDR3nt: TGTGCCAGCAGGTTCCTAGCGGGAGGGCCGGTATACGAGCAGTACTTC
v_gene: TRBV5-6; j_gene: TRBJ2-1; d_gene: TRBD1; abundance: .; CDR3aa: CASSLGQGLWLGQFF; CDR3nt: TGTGCCAGCAGCCTTGGACAGGGTTTATGGTTAGGGCAGTTCTTC
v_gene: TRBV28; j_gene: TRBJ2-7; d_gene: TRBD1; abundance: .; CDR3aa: CATRQGPKQYF; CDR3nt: TGTGCCACCAGACAGGGCCCCAAGCAGTACTTC
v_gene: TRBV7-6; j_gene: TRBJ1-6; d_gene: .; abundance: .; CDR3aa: CASSLEGVRPYHDNSPLHF; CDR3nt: TGTGCCAGCAGCTTAGAAGGGGTCAGGCCTTACCATGATAATTCACCCCTCCACTTT
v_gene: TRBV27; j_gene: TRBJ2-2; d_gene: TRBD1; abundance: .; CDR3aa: CASSSRDCTDRVGVSGELFF; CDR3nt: TGTGCCAGCAGTTCTCGGGATTGCACAGACAGGGTTGGGGTTAGCGGGGAGCTGTTTTTT
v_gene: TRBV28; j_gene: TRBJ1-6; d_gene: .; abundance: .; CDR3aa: CASSHRGRHRYNSPLHF; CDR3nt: TGTGCCAGCAGTCACCGGGGGAGGCATCGTTATAATTCACCCCTCCACTTT
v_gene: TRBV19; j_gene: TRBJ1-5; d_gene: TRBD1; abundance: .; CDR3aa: CASSDRGIYQPQHF; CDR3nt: TGTGCCAGTTCTGACAGGGGGATATATCAGCCCCAGCATTTT
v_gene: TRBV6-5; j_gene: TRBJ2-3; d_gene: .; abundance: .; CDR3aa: CASSPFVRGTDTQYF; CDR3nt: TGTGCCAGCTCCCCCTTCGTCCGGGGAACAGATACGCAGTATTTT
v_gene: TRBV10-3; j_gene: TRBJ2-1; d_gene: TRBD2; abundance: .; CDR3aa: CAISEVVLAVLVF; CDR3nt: TGTGCCATCAGTGAAGTCGTCCTAGCGGTCTTGGTCTTC
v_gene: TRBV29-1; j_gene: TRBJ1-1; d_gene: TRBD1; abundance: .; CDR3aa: CSVGPGQGVTEAFF; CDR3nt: TGCAGCGTTGGCCCAGGACAGGGGGTCACTGAAGCTTTCTTT
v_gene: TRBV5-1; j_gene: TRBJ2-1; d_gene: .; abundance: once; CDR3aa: CASSLRSSGAHNEQFF; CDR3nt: TGCGCCAGCAGCTTGAGGTCCTCAGGTGCCCACAATGAGCAGTTCTTC